Each of the 18 T cell receptor beta chains below was sequenced from the same sample in a study of T-cell memory formation after mild COVID-19. TCRdb fed the 5' RACE reads into MiXCR, producing one record per CDR3 protein. The data contain roughly 550,000 distinct CDR3 sequences, around 21% of them singletons. Specimen: PBMCs or a T cell subset sorted from them (not recorded which). The receptors here all came from an adult woman who had mild COVID-19 (a few samples of this study predate the infection). Cell type and time point are not known.

V is TRBV6-1 and J is TRBJ2-2; D uncertain. Trimming cost V 2 bases and J 4 bases, with 8 bases left between them. The CDR3 consists of 14 residues. CDR1 and CDR2 from the germline V gene are MNHNS and SASEGT. CDR3 in amino acids: CASSEIGITGELFF. The CDR3 nucleotides are TGTGCCAGCAGTGAAATAGGTATCACCGGGGAGCTGTTTTTT.

V gene TRBV21-1 combines with J gene TRBJ2-7. TRBV21-1 has pseudogene status. There are 12 residues in the CDR3. CDR3 sequence: CASTHPSDEQYF. The CDR3 DNA sequence: TGTGCCAGCACCCATCCCAGCGACGAGCAGTACTTC.

This clonotype was seen a few times. The rearrangement joins TRBV3-1 to TRBJ2-6, with unresolved D. V was clipped by 0 bases and J by 9 bases, with 12 bases between them. From germline, CDR1 is LGHDT and CDR2 YNNKEL (reference sequence). CDR3 length: 15 amino acids. The CDR3 loop reads CASSQDSVQRNVLTF. CDR3 DNA sequence: TGTGCCAGCAGCCAAGATTCAGTTCAGCGCAACGTCCTGACTTTC.

This clonotype was picked up a small number of times. V is TRBV19 and J is TRBJ1-1, with a weak D call TRBD1 (6 bases). Per the germline V gene, CDR1 is LNHDA and CDR2 is SQIVND (reference sequence). With 4 bases removed from V and 4 bases from J, the gap between germline ends came to 13 bases. The CDR3 has 14 residues. CDR3 protein: CASSSRGGSTEAFF. In DNA form, the CDR3 reads TGTGCCAGTAGTAGCAGGGGCGGTAGCACTGAAGCTTTCTTT.

This rearrangement joins TRBV24-1 to TRBJ2-7, with 9 positions matching TRBD1. The V gene's germline CDR1 is KGHDR and CDR2 SFDVKD. After removal of 3 bases from V and 4 bases from J, the junction contained 6 bases not matched to a gene. The CDR3 totals 15 residues. CDR3 coding DNA: TGTGCCACCAGTGATGCCGGGACAGGGATATACGAGCAGTACTTC. As protein: CATSDAGTGIYEQYF.

The rearrangement uses TRBV6-5 and TRBJ1-2; the D is unclear. V lost 0 bases, J lost 3 bases, and 11 bases lay in between. The length of the CDR3 is 15 residues. Germline lookup yields CDR1 MNHEY and CDR2 SVGAGI. The chain's CDR3 is CASSYSRTHHYGYTF. The CDR3 region has the DNA TGTGCCAGCAGTTACTCCCGGACTCACCACTATGGCTACACCTTC.

V is TRBV7-6 and J is TRBJ2-7, with D unclear. V was shortened by 5 bases and J by 6 bases, with 11 bases between the two germline ends. This CDR3 region has 12 residues. The germline gives CDR1 SGHVS, CDR2 FNYEAQ. CDR3 region: CASSPSSGEQYF. The CDR3, as DNA: TGTGCCAGCAGCCCCTCTTCGGGCGAGCAGTACTTC.

This clonotype has more than one count but fewer than ten. The CDR3 here is CASSQELGPAYEQYF. The CDR3 DNA reads as TGCGCCAGCAGCCAAGAACTAGGGCCGGCGTACGAGCAGTACTTC. The chain recombines TRBV4-3 with TRBJ2-7; D is perhaps TRBD2 (5 bases). This CDR3 contains 15 residues. Germline CDR1 reads LGHNA; CDR2 reads YSLEER. Trimming cost V 0 bases and J 4 bases, with 13 bases left between them.

This clonotype was found a few times. The rearrangement uses TRBV7-2 and TRBJ2-4; D is perhaps TRBD2 (5 bases). With 5 bases removed from V and 4 bases from J, the gap between germline ends came to 18 bases. The CDR3 length is 16 residues. CDR1 SGHTA and CDR2 FQGNSA come from the germline V gene. Here the CDR3 DNA reads TGTGCCAGCAGCGACTCTAATATGCGGGTGAAAAACATTCAGTACTTC. It encodes CASSDSNMRVKNIQYF.

A few counts support this clonotype. The chain couples TRBV4-1 to TRBJ2-5; 8 nucleotides agree with TRBD2. V trimming: 1 base; J trimming: 1 base; junction bases outside the gene matches: 8. Per the germline V gene, CDR1 is MGHRA and CDR2 is YSYEKL. The CDR3 contains 17 residues. The CDR3 region is CASSQAGSGGPQETQYF. The DNA of the CDR3 is TGCGCCAGCAGCCAAGCAGGAAGCGGGGGCCCCCAAGAGACCCAGTACTTC.

The chain combines TRBV14 with TRBJ2-1; the D gene is possibly TRBD2 (7 bases). This CDR3 region has 15 residues. The V gene lost 4 bases and the J gene lost 7 bases, with 17 bases spanning the gap. Germline values: CDR1 SGHDN, CDR2 FVKESK. The chain's CDR3 is CASSPPKGGRNEQFF. Written as DNA, the CDR3 is TGTGCCAGCAGCCCCCCTAAGGGGGGGAGGAATGAGCAGTTCTTC.

This clonotype has a count of ten or more. The chain carries TRBV9 and TRBJ2-1, with D tentatively TRBD1 (5 bases). The CDR3 contains 14 residues. Trimming took off 1 base at V and 4 bases at J, with 9 bases between the two ends. CDR1 is SGDLS and CDR2 is YYNGEE in the germline V gene. The CDR3 is CASSVHTGYNEQFF. The CDR3 DNA is TGTGCCAGCAGCGTACATACAGGATACAATGAGCAGTTCTTC.

The V call is TRBV5-6, the J call TRBJ1-3, with D possibly TRBD1 on 5 matching bases. This CDR3 spans 19 amino acids. Germline V gives CDR1 SGHDT, CDR2 YYEEEE. V was trimmed by 6 bases and J by 2 bases, leaving 27 bases between them. The CDR3 here is CASNHYRPGNVKTGNTIYF. The CDR3, as DNA: TGTGCCAGCAATCATTATCGGCCAGGGAATGTGAAAACTGGAAACACCATATATTTT.

There are a few counts of this clonotype. The genes are TRBV6-2 or TRBV6-3 and TRBJ2-1; D remains ambiguous. The CDR3 length is 18 residues. The V end was cut by 2 bases, the J end by 5 bases, with 22 bases between. The germline V gene has CDR1 MNHEY and CDR2 SVGEGT. Here the CDR3 reads CASSYAPIYKVRDNEQFF. In DNA form, the CDR3 reads TGTGCCAGCAGTTACGCCCCAATTTATAAAGTAAGAGACAATGAGCAGTTCTTC.

This clonotype was observed a handful of times. CDR3 DNA sequence: TGCAGCGCATCATCCGGGGAGCTGTTTTTT. It yields the protein CSASSGELFF. The rearrangement joins TRBV29-1 to TRBJ2-2; no clear D. This CDR3 has 10 amino acids. Germline CDR1 reads SQVTM; CDR2 reads ANQGSEA. Trimming pared 7 bases from V and 6 bases from J, leaving 6 bases between.

This clonotype was picked up many times. This chain joins TRBV19 and TRBJ1-1; 7 bases agree with TRBD1. Trimming at V came to 5 bases and at J to 1 base, leaving 4 bases not matched to a gene. The CDR3 consists of 14 residues. Per the germline V gene, CDR1 is LNHDA and CDR2 is SQIVND (reference sequence). CDR3 sequence: CASSPRQGNTEAFF. Here the CDR3 DNA reads TGTGCCAGTAGTCCCCGACAGGGGAACACTGAAGCTTTCTTT.

The chain has TRBV5-1 and TRBJ1-5; possible D gene TRBD1, 5 bases. Trimming shortened V by 0 bases and J by 0 bases, and 7 bases separated the two germline ends. The CDR3 extends over 15 amino acids. The germline V gene has CDR1 SGHRS and CDR2 YFSETQ. This CDR3 is CASSLEGTSNQPQHF. The CDR3 DNA reads TGCGCCAGCAGCTTGGAGGGGACTAGCAATCAGCCCCAGCATTTT. Combining the CDR3 with reference TRBV5-1 and TRBJ1-5 gives the whole variable domain KAGVTQTPRYLIKTRGQQVTLSCSPISGHRSVSWYQQTPGQGLQFLFEYFSETQRNKGNFPGRFSGRQFSNSRSEMNVSTLELGDSALYLCASSLEGTSNQPQHFGDGTRLSIL.

A few counts support this clonotype. The chain combines TRBV9 with TRBJ1-5; no firm D call. CDR1 and CDR2 (germline): SGDLS, YYNGEE. Deletions cut 3 bases from V and 6 bases from J, with 16 bases between. The CDR3 is 15 residues long. CDR3 sequence (DNA): TGTGCCAGCAGCGCGGGAGGGTCGGGGAGTCAGCCCCAGCATTTT. Its translation is CASSAGGSGSQPQHF.